This T cell receptor beta chain derives from a study of post-analysis software for immune sequencing data. The overall study: There were relapsing-remitting, secondary progressive and progressive-relapsing multiple sclerosis among the disease courses included.

Tagging with unique molecular identifiers was a feature of the TCR beta cDNA libraries. Each batch of about 0.95 to 10 million T cells produced roughly 0.5 million cDNA molecules. Via MiXCR, TCRdb re-called the PCR reads, giving one row per CDR3 protein. The sample lists 820,000 or so distinct CDR3 sequences, approximately 57% occurring once. Germline V gene data show CDR1 as MGHDK and CDR2 as SYGVNS. V shed 6 bases, J shed 10 bases, and the junction held 12 bases outside the gene matches. The CDR3 loop spans 14 amino acids. On this clonotype: Antigen unknown.

The study's findings and limits: Same-batch preparations were strongly co-clustered by F measure. Diversity measured as normalized Chao1 was significantly lower in multiple sclerosis patients than in controls. About 5 TRBV segments (TRBV5-6, TRBV5-1 and TRBV20-1 among them) occurred more frequently in patients than in controls.

The rearrangement uses TRBV25-1 and TRBJ2-1; 7 bases agree with TRBD2. The source is a girl between 5 and 17 years old with multiple sclerosis. The sequencing input was blood. The chain's CDR3 is CASSGTTRHREQFF. CDR3 DNA: TGTGCCAGCAGCGGGACTACCCGACACAGGGAGCAGTTCTTC.